The present T cell receptor beta chain was sequenced within a study of blood T cell repertoires in COVID-19. Study as a whole: Italy, Spain and the United States were the sources of the convalescent and acute COVID-19 samples. In each case, the material was cDNA or gDNA derived from T cells, B-cell-depleted T cells, or PBMCs.

Enrolled during active infection, Seattle patients were then followed longitudinally. As processed by the authors: Researchers report that nucleated cell counts were estimated from reference gene primer amplification. Profiling relied on immunoSEQ multiplex PCR, and the TCRdb table lists in-frame clones only, not all of them. That table furnishes V, J and clone size, whereas the DNA furnished D and trimming. The repertoire holds 360,000 or so clones, with over 85% as singletons. The CDR3 is made up of 14 amino acids. Germline V gives CDR1 MNHEY, CDR2 SMNVEV (reference sequence). V was clipped by 5 bases and J by 3 bases, with 14 bases between them.

Specimen: peripheral blood. The chain uses TRBV27 and TRBJ2-7, with a tentative D call TRBD1 (6 bases). This receptor was taken from a woman aged 55 to 70 with COVID-19, enrolled during active disease. CDR3 bases: TGTGCCAGCAGTAAAGGACAGCCCAACTACGAGCAGTACTTC. It codes for CASSKGQPNYEQYF.